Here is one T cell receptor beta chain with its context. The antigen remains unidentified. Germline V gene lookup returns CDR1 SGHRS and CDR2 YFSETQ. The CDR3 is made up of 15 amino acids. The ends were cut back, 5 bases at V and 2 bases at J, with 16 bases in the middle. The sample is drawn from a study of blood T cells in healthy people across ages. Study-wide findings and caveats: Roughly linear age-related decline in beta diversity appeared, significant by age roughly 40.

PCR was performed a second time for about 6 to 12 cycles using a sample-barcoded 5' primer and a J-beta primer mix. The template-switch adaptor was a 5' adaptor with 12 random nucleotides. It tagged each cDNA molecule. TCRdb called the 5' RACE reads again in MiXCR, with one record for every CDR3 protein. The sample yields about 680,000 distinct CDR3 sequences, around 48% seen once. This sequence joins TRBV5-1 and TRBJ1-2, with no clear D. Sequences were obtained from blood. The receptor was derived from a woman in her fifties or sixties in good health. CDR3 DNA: TGCGCCAGCAGAAATTTGGGCGGAGTAAACTATGGCTACACCTTC. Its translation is CASRNLGGVNYGYTF.